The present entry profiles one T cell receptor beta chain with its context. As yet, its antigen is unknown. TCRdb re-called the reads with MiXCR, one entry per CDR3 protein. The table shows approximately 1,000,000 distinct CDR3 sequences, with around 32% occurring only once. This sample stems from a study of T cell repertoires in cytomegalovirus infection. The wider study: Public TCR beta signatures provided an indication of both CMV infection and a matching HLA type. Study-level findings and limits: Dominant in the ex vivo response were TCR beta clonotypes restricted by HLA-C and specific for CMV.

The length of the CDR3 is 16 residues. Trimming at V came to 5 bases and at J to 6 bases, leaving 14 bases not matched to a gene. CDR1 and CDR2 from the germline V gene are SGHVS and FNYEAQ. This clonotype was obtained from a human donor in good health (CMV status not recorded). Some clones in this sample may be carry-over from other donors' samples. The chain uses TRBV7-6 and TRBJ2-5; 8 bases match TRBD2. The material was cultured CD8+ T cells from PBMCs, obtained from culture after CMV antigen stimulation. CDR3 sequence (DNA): TGTGCCAGCAGCCCGGAATGGCCGGGGGGGCCGCAGACCCAGTACTTC. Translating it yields CASSPEWPGGPQTQYF. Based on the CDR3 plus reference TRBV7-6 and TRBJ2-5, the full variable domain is GAGVSQSPRYKVTKRGQDVALRCDPISGHVSLYWYRQALGQGPEFLTYFNYEAQQDKSGLPNDRFSAERPEGSISTLTIQRTEQRDSAMYRCASSPEWPGGPQTQYFGPGTRLLVL.